The entry below gives a single TCR beta chain sequence along with its context. This specimen belongs to a study of blood T cell repertoires in COVID-19. The repertoire was sequenced with immunoSEQ multiplex PCR; TCRdb's copy has only in-frame clones and lacks some. The sample has about 86,000 clones, roughly four fifths seen once. Germline V gives CDR1 LGHDT, CDR2 YNNKEL (reference sequence). The CDR3 spans 16 residues. V trimming: 0 bases; J trimming: 0 bases; junction bases outside the gene matches: 3. The sequence came from a woman at least 80 years old with acute or convalescent COVID-19. V and J are TRBV3-1 (or the pseudogene TRBV3-2) and TRBJ2-3; 7 bases line up with TRBD2. The sample consisted of peripheral blood. CDR3 in amino acids: CASSQDPAGSTDTQYF. The CDR3 DNA sequence: TGTGCCAGCAGCCAAGATCCAGCGGGGAGCACAGATACGCAGTATTTT.